This T cell receptor (beta chain) appears in the sequencing data of a study of blood T cells in healthy people across ages. In its sample, this clonotype was seen a few times. CDR3 size: 12 residues. CDR1 MNHEY and CDR2 SMNVEV come from the germline V gene (reference sequence). V gave up 5 bases and J gave up 7 bases, with 12 bases separating them. Primed by a sample-barcoded 5' primer and a J-beta primer mix, a second PCR proceeded for about 6 to 11 cycles. One entry per CDR3 protein, called by TCRdb with MiXCR from the 5' RACE reads. The sample consists of about 1.1 million distinct CDR3 sequences, 30% to 40% of them appearing once.

The sample was blood. The chain is built from TRBV27 and TRBJ2-7; tentative D call: TRBD2 (5 bases). The source of this sequence is a man aged 18 to 35 in good health. The CDR3 protein is CASSRERTEQYF. The CDR3 region has the DNA TGTGCCAGCAGTCGTGAAAGGACTGAGCAGTACTTC.